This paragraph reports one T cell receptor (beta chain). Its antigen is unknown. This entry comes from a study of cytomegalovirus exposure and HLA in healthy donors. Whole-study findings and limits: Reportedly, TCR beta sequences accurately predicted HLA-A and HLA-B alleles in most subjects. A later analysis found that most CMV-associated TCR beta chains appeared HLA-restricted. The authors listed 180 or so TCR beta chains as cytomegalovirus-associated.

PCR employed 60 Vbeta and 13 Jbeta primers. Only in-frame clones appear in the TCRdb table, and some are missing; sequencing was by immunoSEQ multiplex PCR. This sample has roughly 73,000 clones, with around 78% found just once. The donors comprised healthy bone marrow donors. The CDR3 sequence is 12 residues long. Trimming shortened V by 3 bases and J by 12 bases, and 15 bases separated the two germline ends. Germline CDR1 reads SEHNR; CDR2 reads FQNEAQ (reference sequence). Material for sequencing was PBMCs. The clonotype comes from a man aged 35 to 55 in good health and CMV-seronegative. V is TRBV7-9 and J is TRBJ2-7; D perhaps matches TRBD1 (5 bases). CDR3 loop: CASSFPGRRRYF. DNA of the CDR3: TGTGCCAGCAGCTTCCCAGGGCGTAGGAGGTACTTC.